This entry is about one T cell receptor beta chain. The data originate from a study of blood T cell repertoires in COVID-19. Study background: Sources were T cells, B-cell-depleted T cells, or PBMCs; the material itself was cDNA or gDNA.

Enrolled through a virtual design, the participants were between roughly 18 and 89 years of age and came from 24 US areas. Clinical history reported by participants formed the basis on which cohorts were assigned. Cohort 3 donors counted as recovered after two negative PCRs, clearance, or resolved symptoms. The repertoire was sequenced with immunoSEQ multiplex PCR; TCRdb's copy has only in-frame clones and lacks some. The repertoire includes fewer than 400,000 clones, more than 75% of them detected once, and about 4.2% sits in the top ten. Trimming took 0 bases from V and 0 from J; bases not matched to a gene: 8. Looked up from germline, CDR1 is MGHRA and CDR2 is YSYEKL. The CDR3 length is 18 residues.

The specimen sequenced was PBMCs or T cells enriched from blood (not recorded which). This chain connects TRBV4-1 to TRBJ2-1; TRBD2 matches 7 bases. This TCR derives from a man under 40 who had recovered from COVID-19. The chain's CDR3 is CASSQDPGGVGSYNEQFF. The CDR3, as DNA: TGCGCCAGCAGCCAAGATCCGGGGGGAGTGGGCTCCTACAATGAGCAGTTCTTC.